The clone carrying this T cell receptor (beta chain) has a handful of counts. Its cognate antigen is unknown. Stated treatment: AdE1-LMPpoly-expanded autologous EBV-specific T-cell therapy followed by anti-PD-1 nivolumab. V was shortened by 0 bases and J by 12 bases, with 12 bases between the two germline ends. The CDR3 covers 14 residues. CDR1 and CDR2 (germline): LGHNA, YSLEER. This sample stems from a study of EBV T-cell therapy then PD-1 blockade in nasopharyngeal carcinoma. Only in-frame clones appear in the TCRdb table, and some are missing; sequencing was by immunoSEQ multiplex PCR. The sample gives roughly 19,000 clones, approximately 88% of which show up once; less than 40% is in the top ten.

This specimen consisted of CD8+ T cells from blood, obtained at roughly day 35 from a patient whose treatment included autologous EBV-specific T cells and nivolumab. The V call is TRBV4-3, the J call TRBJ1-6; unclear D gene. This sequence was found in a man between 35 and 55 years old with nasopharyngeal carcinoma. The CDR3 region is CASSQDGIGRPLHF. As DNA, the CDR3 is TGCGCCAGCAGCCAAGATGGGATAGGTAGACCCCTCCACTTT.